The T cell receptor beta chain described here comes from a study of CD8+ T cells in alopecia areata. In the study overall: Severity among treated patients was scored by the percentage of scalp area affected. Overall study results and limits: Especially in alopecia totalis/universalis, lesional scalp showed greater clonality than normal scalp did.

Treatment of the sample: oral pan-JAK inhibitor, 5-10 mg twice daily. Extracted RNA was reverse transcribed, and the resulting cDNA served as sequencing template. Clones were read by immunoSEQ multiplex PCR, and TCRdb kept only the in-frame ones, dropping some. The table shows some 180,000 clones, with 53% occurring only once. Germline V gene sequence: CDR1 LGHNA, CDR2 YSLEER. Trimming cost V 0 bases and J 5 bases, with 7 bases left between them. The CDR3 contains 13 residues. To note about this clone: Its target is not known.

The origin of this receptor is a human donor with alopecia areata. The material sequenced was CD8+ T cells sorted from blood, taken at week 24, from a patient treated with tofacitinib. The genes are TRBV4-3 and TRBJ2-5, with D hard to call. In nucleotides, the CDR3 is TGCGCCAGCAGCCAAGATCTCGTGGAGACCCAGTACTTC. As protein: CASSQDLVETQYF.